Listed here are 9 T cell receptor beta chains from one sample, sequenced in a study of T cell repertoires in cytomegalovirus infection. One entry per CDR3 protein, called by TCRdb with MiXCR from the reads. The data contain 200,000 to 250,000 distinct CDR3 sequences, approximately 24% of them seen just once; the ten biggest clones take up 15% to 20%. The sample consisted of CD8+ T cells from PBMCs. The receptors come from a human donor in good health (CMV status not recorded). Some clones in this sample may be carry-over from other donors' samples.

V usage is TRBV25-1 and J usage is TRBJ2-7; 8 nucleotides align to TRBD2. The CDR3 covers 13 residues. Germline lookup yields CDR1 MGHDK and CDR2 SYGVNS. V shed 6 bases and J 6 bases; nucleotides not matched to a gene: 7. The CDR3 nucleotides are TGTGCCAGCAGCGGGGGGGGGCTGGGCGAGCAGTACTTC. This encodes CASSGGGLGEQYF.

This clonotype has ten or more counts. The rearrangement joins TRBV7-8 to TRBJ2-1; TRBD2 aligns across 7 bases. Germline V lookup: CDR1 SGHVS, CDR2 FQNEAQ. The CDR3 sequence is 14 residues long. The V segment lost 4 bases and the J segment 8 bases; nucleotides outside the gene matches: 8. CDR3 DNA: TGTGCCAGCAGCTCGTCCGGGGGGTGGCATGAGCAGTTCTTC. Its translation: CASSSSGGWHEQFF.

Many counts were recorded for this clonotype. V is TRBV20-1 and J is TRBJ2-5, with D tentatively TRBD2 (6 bases). CDR1 is DFQATT and CDR2 is SNEGSKA in the germline V gene (reference sequence). Trimming left V 3 bases short and J 1 base short, with 12 bases between. The CDR3 contains 14 residues. DNA for the CDR3: TGCAGTGCTAGTGAGGAGGGGCTCCAAGAGACCCAGTACTTC. Translating gives CSASEEGLQETQYF.

This clonotype was picked up many times. CDR3 coding DNA: TGTGCCAGCAGCTTGGGAGCGGTAAAGGGTAATTCACCCCTCCACTTT. Amino acid sequence: CASSLGAVKGNSPLHF. The rearrangement uses TRBV7-6 and TRBJ1-6, with D hard to call. The CDR3 length is 16 residues. Trimming stripped 3 bases from V and 6 bases from J, with 15 bases between. Per the germline V gene, CDR1 is SGHVS and CDR2 is FNYEAQ.

The chain is built from TRBV20-1 and TRBJ2-1; D uncertain. The CDR3 is made up of 8 amino acids. Trimming took 4 bases from V and 8 from J, leaving 0 bases between them. CDR1 DFQATT and CDR2 SNEGSKA come from the germline V gene (reference sequence). The CDR3 coding sequence is TGCAGTGCTAATGAGCAGTTCTTC. Translated: CSANEQFF.

The chain links TRBV29-1 to TRBJ2-2; unclear D gene. Germline assignment: CDR1 SQVTM and CDR2 ANQGSEA. V lost 7 bases and J 2 bases, leaving 11 bases between the germline ends. The CDR3 covers 13 residues. CDR3 in amino acids: CSGRHQNTGELFF. For the CDR3, the DNA is TGCAGCGGGCGACACCAAAACACCGGGGAGCTGTTTTTT.

For this clonotype: A read error may be the cause here, since a much bigger clone is one base away. V and J are TRBV12-3 or TRBV12-4 and TRBJ2-1, with D tentatively TRBD1 (5 bases). The CDR3 runs 12 residues. V lost 7 bases, J lost 8 bases, and 12 bases lay in between. In DNA form, the CDR3 reads TGTGCCAGCACCAAGGAAGGGGATGAGCAGTTCTTC. Protein: CASTKEGDEQFF.

This clonotype was seen many times. The genes are TRBV7-2 and TRBJ1-2, with D unresolved. There are 13 residues in the CDR3. Germline CDR1 is SGHTA and CDR2 is FQGNSA. V lost 3 bases to trimming and J lost 0 bases, with 5 bases between them. CDR3 DNA: TGTGCCAGCAGCTTTACAACTAACTATGGCTACACCTTC. As protein: CASSFTTNYGYTF.

There are many counts of this clonotype. The chain couples TRBV11-2 to TRBJ2-2, with D maybe TRBD1 (5 bases). The CDR3 is made up of 17 amino acids. The germline V gene encodes CDR1 SGHAT and CDR2 FQNNGV. Deletions cut 4 bases from V and 4 bases from J, with 19 bases between. The CDR3 is CASSSHPPGRVTGELFF. The CDR3, as DNA: TGTGCCAGCAGCTCGCACCCCCCCGGCAGGGTCACCGGGGAGCTGTTTTTT.